What follows are 32 T cell receptor beta chains derived from one specimen sequenced in a study of cytomegalovirus exposure and HLA in healthy donors. The repertoire was sequenced with immunoSEQ multiplex PCR; TCRdb's copy has only in-frame clones and lacks some. The sample lists 150,000 to 200,000 clones, over 65% occurring once. The sample taken for sequencing was PBMCs. The receptor source for this set is a man aged 18 to 30 in good health and CMV-seropositive.

This chain's CDR3 is CASSLARGSGNTIYF. CDR3 nucleotides: TGTGCCAGCAGTCTAGCGAGGGGCTCTGGAAACACCATATATTTT. The chain combines TRBV7-9 with TRBJ1-3; possible D gene TRBD1, 5 bases. Per the germline V gene, CDR1 is SEHNR and CDR2 is FQNEAQ (reference sequence). The ends were cut back, 6 bases at V and 0 bases at J, with 12 bases in the middle. The CDR3 totals 15 residues.

J is TRBJ2-3 and V is TRBV28; D is uncertain. With 3 bases removed from V and 1 base from J, the gap between germline ends came to 11 bases. CDR1 and CDR2 from the germline V gene are MDHEN and SYDVKM. This CDR3 is 15 amino acids long. The chain's CDR3 is CASSFSQFGTDTQYF. The CDR3 coding sequence is TGTGCCAGCAGTTTCTCGCAGTTCGGCACAGATACGCAGTATTTT.

The V gene is TRBV27, the J gene TRBJ2-7; 11 bases line up with TRBD2. CDR1 and CDR2 (germline): MNHEY, SMNVEV (reference sequence). The CDR3 runs 14 residues. The V gene end was trimmed by 4 bases and the J gene end by 3 bases; junction bases not matched to a gene: 2. In DNA form, the CDR3 reads TGTGCCAGCAGTTCGGGGACTAGCGGCTACGAGCAGTACTTC. Amino acid sequence: CASSSGTSGYEQYF.

DNA of the CDR3: TGTGCCAGCAGACCACAGGGAAACGAGCAGTACTTC. Translated, it gives CASRPQGNEQYF. This chain links TRBV11-1 with TRBJ2-7; tentatively, D is TRBD1 (6 bases). This CDR3 is 12 amino acids long. Germline V gives CDR1 SGHAT, CDR2 FQDESV (reference sequence). Trimming left V 6 bases short and J 5 bases short, with 11 bases between.

This clone was found a few times. CDR3: CASSKKADEKLFF. CDR3 nucleotide sequence: TGTGCCAGTAGTAAAAAGGCGGATGAAAAACTGTTTTTT. This sequence joins TRBV19 and TRBJ1-4; no firm D call. The CDR3 spans 13 residues. Germline V gene data show CDR1 as LNHDA and CDR2 as SQIVND (reference sequence). V was shortened by 4 bases and J by 6 bases, with 9 bases between the two germline ends.

The chain combines TRBV6-4 with TRBJ2-7, with 8 bases that match TRBD2. V shed 5 bases and J 6 bases; nucleotides not matched to a gene: 9. This CDR3 has 14 amino acids. Germline-derived CDR1 and CDR2 are MRHNA and SNTAGT. The CDR3 nucleotides are TGTGCCAGCAGTCCAGGGAGCGGGAGTGGCGAGCAGTACTTC. Protein product: CASSPGSGSGEQYF.

The chain combines TRBV28 with TRBJ2-7, with D possibly being TRBD2 (6 bases). Germline CDR1 MDHEN, CDR2 SYDVKM. This CDR3 has 16 amino acids. Trimming took off 3 bases at V and 5 bases at J, with 20 bases between the two ends. The CDR3 region is CASSFEIGGVFNEQYF. DNA for the CDR3: TGTGCCAGCAGTTTTGAGATCGGAGGGGTGTTCAACGAGCAGTACTTC.

The V and J genes are TRBV15 and TRBJ2-1, with D possibly being TRBD1 or TRBD2 (5 bases each). This CDR3 region has 14 residues. The germline gives CDR1 LNHNV, CDR2 YYDKDF (reference sequence). V was shortened by 5 bases and J by 4 bases, with 12 bases between the two germline ends. The CDR3 spells CATSRGAAYNEQFF. The CDR3, as DNA: TGTGCCACCAGCCGAGGGGCTGCGTACAATGAGCAGTTCTTC. The complete variable domain, with remaining parts taken from reference TRBV15 and TRBJ2-1, reads DAMVIQNPRYQVTQFGKPVTLSCSQTLNHNVMYWYQQKSSQAPKLLFHYYDKDFNNEADTPDNFQSRRPNTSFCFLDIRSPGLGDTAMYLCATSRGAAYNEQFFGPGTRLTVL.

The gene calls are TRBV6-5 and TRBJ2-2; 7 positions agree with TRBD2. Germline V CDR1 and CDR2: MNHEY, SVGAGI. The CDR3 contains 15 residues. V shed 6 bases and J 4 bases; nucleotides not matched to a gene: 8. CDR3 coding DNA: TGTGCCAGCAGCGGGCTAGCGGAGGGCACCGGGGAGCTGTTTTTT. Its protein is CASSGLAEGTGELFF.

The chain has TRBV5-6 and TRBJ2-3; D possibly corresponds to TRBD1 (6 bases). Trimming removed 0 bases at V and 0 bases at J, with 8 bases between. CDR3 length: 15 residues. Germline V gene lookup returns CDR1 SGHDT and CDR2 YYEEEE. The CDR3 nucleotides are TGTGCCAGCAGCTTGGGGACAGAAAGCACAGATACGCAGTATTTT. Protein: CASSLGTESTDTQYF.

This clone appeared once. This CDR3 is CATSGGGEPNYGYTF. Here the CDR3 DNA reads TGTGCCACCAGCGGCGGAGGGGAACCTAACTATGGCTACACCTTC. This rearrangement joins TRBV15 to TRBJ1-2; TRBD1 might be the D (5 bases). V lost 5 bases to trimming and J lost 0 bases, with 13 bases between them. The CDR3 runs to 15 residues. Germline CDR1 LNHNV, CDR2 YYDKDF (reference sequence).

This chain links TRBV23-1 with TRBJ1-1; possibly TRBD1 for D (6 bases). TRBV23-1 is an ORF; its function is uncertain. This CDR3 is built from 15 residues. The germline V and J ends were trimmed by 2 bases and 0 bases, with 10 bases remaining between them. CDR3 region: CASSQEAGVNTEAFF. The CDR3 DNA follows: TGCGCCAGCAGTCAAGAGGCAGGGGTGAACACTGAAGCTTTCTTT.

This clone has only a few counts. The CDR3 DNA follows: TGTGCCAGTGGCCGCACGGGAGGCGCCTACGAGCAGTACTTC. It is translated as CASGRTGGAYEQYF. The J gene is TRBJ2-7, the V gene TRBV19, with 7 bases that match TRBD2. The CDR3 is 14 residues long. CDR1 and CDR2 (germline): LNHDA, SQIVND (reference sequence). Trimming took 8 bases from V and 2 from J; bases not matched to a gene: 9. Full variable domain (outside the CDR3, taken from reference TRBV19 and TRBJ2-7): DGGITQSPKYLFRKEGQNVTLSCEQNLNHDAMYWYRQDPGQGLRLIYYSQIVNDFQKGDIAEGYSVSREKKESFPLTVTSAQKNPTAFYLCASGRTGGAYEQYFGPGTRLTVT.

The V and J genes are TRBV28 and TRBJ2-7; 9 bases fit TRBD1. The CDR3 contains 15 residues. With V trimmed by 7 bases and J by 4 bases, 11 bases remained unmatched. Germline CDR1 reads MDHEN; CDR2 reads SYDVKM. This chain's CDR3 is CASISTTGGRYEQYF. CDR3 nucleotides: TGTGCCAGCATATCAACCACAGGGGGCAGGTACGAGCAGTACTTC.

The chain links TRBV9 to TRBJ2-2, with 7 bases aligning to TRBD1. V lost 0 bases and J lost 1; bases outside the gene matches: 3. The CDR3 runs to 16 residues. Germline CDR1 is SGDLS and CDR2 is YYNGEE. The CDR3 DNA sequence: TGTGCCAGCAGCGTAGAGGCAGGGGGGAACACCGGGGAGCTGTTTTTT. It translates to CASSVEAGGNTGELFF.

This chain links TRBV6-4 with TRBJ2-2; 9 positions match TRBD2. The ends lost 6 bases at V and 7 bases at J; junction bases unmatched: 12. The CDR3 consists of 16 residues. Germline lookup yields CDR1 MRHNA and CDR2 SNTAGT. CDR3 nucleotides: TGTGCCAGCAGCCTCGGTAGCGGGAGAATTGGCGGGGAGCTGTTTTTT. Its protein is CASSLGSGRIGGELFF.

This clone showed up just once. This chain connects TRBV27 to TRBJ2-7; TRBD1 aligns across 8 bases. The CDR3 has 14 amino acids. V was pared by 5 bases and J by 5 bases, with 8 bases of the junction left unmatched. The V gene's germline CDR1 is MNHEY and CDR2 SMNVEV (reference sequence). The CDR3: CASSLTGGWDEQYF. DNA of the CDR3: TGTGCCAGCAGTCTTACAGGGGGGTGGGACGAGCAGTACTTC.

This sequence joins TRBV27 and TRBJ2-1; TRBD2 agrees at 9 bases. The germline V gene has CDR1 MNHEY and CDR2 SMNVEV (reference sequence). CDR3 length equals 18 residues. The V gene end was trimmed by 6 bases and the J gene end by 6 bases; junction bases not matched to a gene: 18. CDR3: CASRRTSDKPILSNEQFF. The CDR3 DNA follows: TGTGCCAGCAGAAGGACTAGCGACAAACCGATTCTTAGCAATGAGCAGTTCTTC.

CDR3 nucleotide sequence: TGTGCCAGCAGTCAGATCCTCGCTAGACTAAACGAGCAGTACTTC. This gives the protein CASSQILARLNEQYF. This sequence joins TRBV28 and TRBJ2-7; D possibly corresponds to TRBD2 (5 bases). The CDR3 totals 15 residues. Trimming removed 5 bases at V and 5 bases at J, with 19 bases between. CDR1 and CDR2 (germline): MDHEN, SYDVKM.

This clone was seen a handful of times. The rearrangement joins TRBV7-9 to TRBJ1-5; D remains unclear. CDR1 and CDR2 (germline): SEHNR, FQNEAQ (reference sequence). V was trimmed by 6 bases and J by 0 bases, leaving 9 bases between them. The CDR3 totals 14 residues. The CDR3 protein is CASSSQNSNQPQHF. The DNA for the CDR3 is TGTGCCAGCAGTTCTCAGAATAGCAATCAGCCCCAGCATTTT.

The rearrangement joins TRBV7-3 to TRBJ1-2; no clear D gene. V was cut by 5 bases and J by 8 bases, with 15 bases left in between. The V gene's germline CDR1 is SGHTA and CDR2 FQGTGA. This CDR3 contains 13 residues. The CDR3 sequence: CASSPARGEGYTF. CDR3 bases: TGTGCCAGCAGCCCGGCCCGGGGAGAAGGCTACACCTTC.

The chain couples TRBV4-3 to TRBJ2-1; tentatively, D is TRBD2 (6 bases). The CDR3 covers 13 residues. Per germline, CDR1 LGHNA and CDR2 YSLEER. V lost 5 bases to trimming and J lost 7 bases, with 12 bases between them. Written as DNA, the CDR3 is TGCGCCAGCAGCACGGGACTCCGAAATGAGCAGTTCTTC. Translated, it gives CASSTGLRNEQFF.

V usage is TRBV27 and J usage is TRBJ2-7; 10 nucleotides align to TRBD1. The CDR3 length is 14 residues. J lost 5 bases, V lost 6 bases, and 7 bases had no gene match. Germline-derived CDR1 and CDR2 are MNHEY and SMNVEV (reference sequence). The CDR3 nucleotides read TGTGCCAGCAGCCATGGACAGGGGGGCGACGAGCAGTACTTC. Translated: CASSHGQGGDEQYF.

The chain has TRBV7-2 and TRBJ1-2, with D perhaps matching TRBD1 (6 bases). V lost 1 base and J lost 4, with 10 bases in between. Germline V gives CDR1 SGHTA, CDR2 FQGNSA. The CDR3 loop spans 14 amino acids. The CDR3 reads CASSLGQGTYGYTF. CDR3 DNA sequence: TGTGCCAGCAGCTTAGGCCAGGGGACCTATGGCTACACCTTC.

This chain uses TRBV6-5 with TRBJ1-2; 7 positions match TRBD1. The CDR3 sequence is 12 residues long. J gave up 8 bases and V 5 bases, and 5 bases lay outside the gene matches. Germline assignment: CDR1 MNHEY and CDR2 SVGAGI. In DNA, the CDR3 is TGTGCCAGCAGTGACAGGGATGGAGGCTACACCTTC. Encoded protein: CASSDRDGGYTF.

This chain connects TRBV29-1 to TRBJ2-7; 7 nucleotides match TRBD1. Germline V lookup: CDR1 SQVTM, CDR2 ANQGSEA. The CDR3 covers 15 residues. The V gene end was trimmed by 6 bases and the J gene end by 4 bases; junction bases not matched to a gene: 15. CDR3 in DNA: TGCAGCGTCTTAATCTTAGTCGACAGGGATTACGAGCAGTACTTC. It codes for CSVLILVDRDYEQYF.

The chain is built from TRBV4-1 and TRBJ2-2; TRBD1 matches at 7 bases. The CDR3 spans 18 residues. CDR1 and CDR2 (germline): MGHRA, YSYEKL. The J segment lost 2 bases and the V segment lost 0 bases, leaving 9 bases of the junction unmatched. This CDR3 is CASSQDPAPGGNTGELFF. The CDR3 coding sequence is TGCGCCAGCAGCCAAGACCCCGCTCCAGGGGGTAACACCGGGGAGCTGTTTTTT.

The genes are TRBV19 and TRBJ1-5; 7 nucleotides line up with TRBD1. Germline V gene lookup returns CDR1 LNHDA and CDR2 SQIVND (reference sequence). The CDR3 extends over 15 amino acids. With 1 base clipped from V and 7 bases from J, the junction kept 7 bases outside the gene matches. The CDR3 region is CASSIGRGFRQPQHF. Here the CDR3 DNA reads TGTGCCAGTAGTATAGGCAGGGGGTTTAGGCAGCCCCAGCATTTT.

Only a few counts were recorded for this clone. V usage is TRBV27 and J usage is TRBJ2-1; no definite D call. Trimming pared 6 bases from V and 6 bases from J, leaving 12 bases between. The CDR3 length is 13 residues. Germline-derived CDR1 and CDR2 are MNHEY and SMNVEV (reference sequence). The CDR3 nucleotides read TGTGCCAGCAGCCCGTCGGCGGTCAATGAGCAGTTCTTC. This encodes CASSPSAVNEQFF.

The chain recombines TRBV5-1 with TRBJ2-7, with D tentatively TRBD1 (5 bases). Germline V gives CDR1 SGHRS, CDR2 YFSETQ. CDR3 length: 14 residues. V shed 3 bases and J shed 0 bases, with 10 bases lying between them. CDR3 region: CASSWGSSSYEQYF. The CDR3, as DNA: TGCGCCAGCAGCTGGGGCTCGAGCTCCTACGAGCAGTACTTC. Drawing the rest from reference TRBV5-1 and TRBJ2-7, the complete variable domain is KAGVTQTPRYLIKTRGQQVTLSCSPISGHRSVSWYQQTPGQGLQFLFEYFSETQRNKGNFPGRFSGRQFSNSRSEMNVSTLELGDSALYLCASSWGSSSYEQYFGPGTRLTVT.

This clone was seen just once. The gene calls are TRBV19 and TRBJ2-1; D may be TRBD1 (5 bases). Germline V gene data show CDR1 as LNHDA and CDR2 as SQIVND (reference sequence). The length of the CDR3 is 16 residues. Trimming removed 7 bases at V and 4 bases at J, with 20 bases between. CDR3 DNA: TGTGCCAGTACCACGAATCAGGGAAGGCCTTACAATGAGCAGTTCTTC. This sequence encodes CASTTNQGRPYNEQFF.

The CDR3 nucleotides are TGTGCCAGCAGCTTTCACCGGGACAGGGGGGGGTACGAGCAGTACTTC. Amino acid sequence: CASSFHRDRGGYEQYF. The rearrangement links TRBV7-6 to TRBJ2-7; 11 bases map to TRBD1. Germline loops: CDR1 SGHVS, CDR2 FNYEAQ. Unmatched junction bases numbered 8, after V lost 3 bases and J lost 4 bases. The CDR3 is 16 residues long.